The 4 T cell receptor beta chains below were found in one sample sequenced in a study of blood T cell repertoires in COVID-19. TCRdb's table, derived via immunoSEQ multiplex PCR, lists solely in-frame clones and lacks some. This sample has a few hundred thousand clones, with more than 80% found just once. The sample consisted of peripheral blood. The receptors were gathered from a woman aged 50 to 60 with COVID-19, enrolled during active disease.

The chain links TRBV30 to TRBJ1-2; D call uncertain. Looked up from germline, CDR1 is GTSNPN and CDR2 is SVGIG (reference sequence). V was clipped by 3 bases and J by 3 bases, with 20 bases between them. The CDR3 loop spans 16 amino acids. Here the CDR3 reads CAWRPSGKGGDYGYTF. As DNA, the CDR3 is TGTGCCTGGAGACCATCAGGAAAAGGAGGTGACTATGGCTACACCTTC.

This chain uses TRBV27 with TRBJ1-6; 10 bases are shared with TRBD1. Germline V gene data show CDR1 as MNHEY and CDR2 as SMNVEV (reference sequence). The CDR3 is 16 residues long. V dropped 0 bases and J dropped 10; count of bases not matched to a gene: 6. In DNA form, the CDR3 reads TGTGCCAGCAGTTTATCAGGGACAGGGGTTTTGTCACCCCTCCACTTT. Its protein is CASSLSGTGVLSPLHF.

V gene TRBV11-2 combines with J gene TRBJ1-2; 7 bases align to TRBD1. Unmatched junction bases numbered 6, after V lost 5 bases and J lost 6 bases. CDR1 and CDR2 from the germline V gene are SGHAT and FQNNGV. This CDR3 contains 13 residues. CDR3 amino acids: CASSPSGGNGYTF. CDR3 nucleotides: TGTGCCAGCAGCCCATCAGGGGGAAATGGCTACACCTTC.

This chain uses TRBV10-1 with TRBJ1-5; no firm D call. Trimming took off 3 bases at V and 3 bases at J, with 9 bases between the two ends. Germline CDR1 and CDR2: WNHNN and SYGVQD (reference sequence). CDR3 length equals 14 residues. The CDR3 is CASSDSQSNQPQHF. In DNA, the CDR3 is TGCGCCAGCAGTGACTCACAGTCCAATCAGCCCCAGCATTTT.